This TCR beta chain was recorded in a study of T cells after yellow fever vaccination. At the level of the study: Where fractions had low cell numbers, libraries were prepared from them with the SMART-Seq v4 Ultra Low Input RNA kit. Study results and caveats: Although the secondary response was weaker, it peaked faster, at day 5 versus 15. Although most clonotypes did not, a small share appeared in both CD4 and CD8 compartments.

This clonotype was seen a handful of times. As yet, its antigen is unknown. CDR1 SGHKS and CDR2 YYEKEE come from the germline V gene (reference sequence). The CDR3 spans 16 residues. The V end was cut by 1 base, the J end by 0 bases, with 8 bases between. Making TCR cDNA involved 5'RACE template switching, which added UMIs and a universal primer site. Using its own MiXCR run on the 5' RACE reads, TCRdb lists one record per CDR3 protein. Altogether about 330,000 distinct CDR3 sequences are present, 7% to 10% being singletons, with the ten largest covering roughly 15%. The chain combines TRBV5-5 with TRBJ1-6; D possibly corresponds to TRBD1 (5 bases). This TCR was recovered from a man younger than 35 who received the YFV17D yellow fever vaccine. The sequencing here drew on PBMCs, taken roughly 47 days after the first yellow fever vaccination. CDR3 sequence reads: CASSLWQGSYNSPLHF. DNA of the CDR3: TGTGCCAGCAGCTTGTGGCAGGGCTCCTATAATTCACCCCTCCACTTT.